This T cell receptor (beta chain) was sequenced for a study of blood T cells in healthy people across ages. CDR3 size: 12 residues. Germline CDR1 reads DFQATT; CDR2 reads SNEGSKA (reference sequence). Losses at the gene ends were 3 bases for V and 7 bases for J; bases not matched to a gene: 6. PBMCs were isolated at a quantity of at least 6 million per sample. General study results and limits: Leaving the PBMCs unsorted stopped any conclusive comparison of naive versus antigen-experienced cells. The unknown donor CMV status may have confounded expanded clonotype changes. The percentage of naive T cells correlated strongly with TCR beta diversity.

Note on this clonotype: Its antigen remains unknown.

For the second PCR, which ran for about 7 to 11 cycles, a sample-barcoded 5' primer and a J-beta primer mix were used. TCRdb processed the 5' RACE reads anew with MiXCR; each CDR3 protein has one entry. In the table there are around 1,600,000 distinct CDR3 sequences, approximately 39% of which are singletons. The gene calls are TRBV20-1 and TRBJ2-7, with 7 positions matching TRBD1. This sequence originates from a woman under 30 in good health. Sequenced material: blood. The CDR3 here is CSARHRGYEQYF. The CDR3 DNA reads as TGCAGTGCTAGGCACAGGGGTTATGAGCAGTACTTC.